One sample yielded the 28 T cell receptor beta chains listed below, sequenced in a study of blood T cell repertoires in COVID-19 (dated by TCRdb to the early 2020s). Library creation used the immunoSEQ multiplex PCR assay. The clones in this table, taken by TCRdb from immuneACCESS, are in-frame only. Not every clone is retained; where verified, under half of the shortfall comes from an unresolved V gene, and the cause of the rest is unknown. This sample lists about 200,000 clones; about 86% were detected once. About 8.9% of the sample lies in the top ten. Sequencing used peripheral blood. Source of these receptors: a woman aged 50 to 60 with acute or convalescent COVID-19.

V usage is TRBV7-2 and J usage is TRBJ2-3, with D maybe TRBD2 (6 bases). Germline CDR1 SGHTA, CDR2 FQGNSA. V shed 1 base and J shed 2 bases, with 16 bases lying between them. CDR3 size: 17 residues. The CDR3 sequence is CASSLVSGLSITDTQYF. The CDR3 region has the DNA TGTGCCAGCAGCTTAGTTTCGGGACTTTCGATCACAGATACGCAGTATTTT.

The V and J genes are TRBV4-1 and TRBJ2-3; 9 bases are a match to TRBD1. V lost 0 bases and J lost 4; bases outside the gene matches: 2. CDR1 MGHRA and CDR2 YSYEKL come from the germline V gene. The CDR3 sequence is 15 residues long. CDR3 amino acids: CASSQEQGAADTQYF. The CDR3 nucleotides read TGCGCCAGCAGCCAAGAACAGGGGGCCGCAGATACGCAGTATTTT.

The V gene is TRBV2, the J gene TRBJ1-1, with no clear D. The CDR3 has 13 amino acids. The germline V gene encodes CDR1 SNHLY and CDR2 FYNNEI. V lost 4 bases and J lost 1, with 7 bases in between. The CDR3 bases are TGTGCCAGCAGTGGGTCAGGGAACACTGAAGCTTTCTTT. The encoded protein is CASSGSGNTEAFF.

The rearrangement links TRBV7-9 to TRBJ1-2; perhaps TRBD1 as D (6 bases). The CDR3 runs 15 residues. Germline V gene lookup returns CDR1 SEHNR and CDR2 FQNEAQ (reference sequence). V was trimmed by 2 bases and J by 8 bases, leaving 18 bases between them. CDR3 loop: CASSLNTPGQPGYTF. CDR3 bases: TGTGCCAGCAGCTTAAATACCCCAGGACAGCCGGGCTACACCTTC.

This clone appeared a single time. The V and J genes are TRBV28 and TRBJ2-3; D may be TRBD2 (6 bases). V lost 3 bases and J 5 bases, leaving 18 bases between the germline ends. This CDR3 comprises 16 residues. Germline V gives CDR1 MDHEN, CDR2 SYDVKM. The CDR3 reads CASSFWGLAWRDTQYF. CDR3 DNA: TGTGCCAGCAGTTTTTGGGGCCTAGCGTGGAGAGATACGCAGTATTTT.

The chain recombines TRBV20-1 with TRBJ2-3; the D gene is possibly TRBD1 (5 bases). Trimming pared 3 bases from V and 2 bases from J, leaving 12 bases between. CDR3 size: 14 residues. Germline values: CDR1 DFQATT, CDR2 SNEGSKA (reference sequence). Here the CDR3 reads CSASSAGNTDTQYF. In DNA, the CDR3 is TGCAGTGCTAGTTCTGCAGGGAACACAGATACGCAGTATTTT.

The genes are TRBV7-3 and TRBJ2-1; 11 bases are a match to TRBD2. With 4 bases clipped from V and 8 bases from J, the junction kept 7 bases outside the gene matches. The germline gives CDR1 SGHTA, CDR2 FQGTGA. The CDR3 contains 15 residues. CDR3 region: CASSSGTSGLDEQFF. The CDR3 DNA reads as TGTGCCAGCAGCTCCGGGACTAGCGGTCTCGATGAGCAGTTCTTC.

V is TRBV28 and J is TRBJ1-6; TRBD1 matches 8 bases. After removal of 7 bases from V and 5 bases from J, the junction contained 7 bases not matched to a gene. The germline V gene has CDR1 MDHEN and CDR2 SYDVKM. The length of the CDR3 is 15 residues. This CDR3 is CASTNRGANNSPLHF. CDR3 DNA: TGTGCCAGCACTAACAGGGGGGCAAATAATTCACCCCTCCACTTT. The variable domain in full, with the rest retrieved from reference TRBV28 and TRBJ1-6, is DVKVTQSSRYLVKRTGEKVFLECVQDMDHENMFWYRQDPGLGLRLIYFSYDVKMKEKGDIPEGYSVSREKKERFSLILESASTNQTSMYLCASTNRGANNSPLHFGNGTRLTVT.

The CDR3 DNA follows: TGTGCCAGCAGCCCATCCTTCGGGGAATCGAACACTGAAGCTTTCTTT. This gives the protein CASSPSFGESNTEAFF. V and J are TRBV4-2 and TRBJ1-1; D is ambiguous. Deletions cut 4 bases from V and 1 base from J, with 16 bases between. Germline lookup yields CDR1 LGHNA and CDR2 YNFKEQ. The CDR3 has 16 amino acids.

The chain has TRBV6-1 and TRBJ2-7, with 7 bases that match TRBD2. Germline V CDR1 and CDR2: MNHNS, SASEGT. V was clipped by 6 bases and J by 0 bases; unmatched bases: 8. The length of the CDR3 is 15 residues. CDR3 DNA sequence: TGTGCCAGCAGAAGGGCGGGAGAGAGCTCCTACGAGCAGTACTTC. It is translated as CASRRAGESSYEQYF.

The chain is built from TRBV28 and TRBJ2-5; D perhaps matches TRBD2 (5 bases). The germline V gene has CDR1 MDHEN and CDR2 SYDVKM. The V end lost 3 bases, the J end lost 5 bases, and 16 bases lay between the germline ends. The CDR3 has 15 residues. CDR3 DNA sequence: TGTGCCAGCAGTTTGGGAGAGCCTTACGGCGAGACCCAGTACTTC. Its translation is CASSLGEPYGETQYF.

This clone was recorded only once. This chain uses TRBV6-5 with TRBJ2-7; 7 bases match TRBD2. CDR1 and CDR2 from the germline V gene are MNHEY and SVGAGI. Unmatched junction bases numbered 10, after V lost 4 bases and J lost 4 bases. The CDR3 sequence is 15 residues long. The CDR3 loop is CASSSLGSGDYEQYF. The CDR3 DNA is TGTGCCAGCAGTTCCCTGGGGAGCGGGGATTACGAGCAGTACTTC.

This sequence joins TRBV27 and TRBJ1-1; a possible D gene is TRBD1 (5 bases). V was trimmed by 2 bases and J by 5 bases, leaving 12 bases between them. The CDR3 is 14 residues long. The germline gives CDR1 MNHEY, CDR2 SMNVEV (reference sequence). CDR3: CASSLAGTGTEAFF. The CDR3 DNA follows: TGTGCCAGCAGTTTAGCGGGGACGGGGACTGAAGCTTTCTTT.

This clone showed up just a few times. This chain connects TRBV11-2 to TRBJ2-1; D gene ambiguous. Trimming took 1 base from V and 10 from J, leaving 8 bases between them. Per the germline V gene, CDR1 is SGHAT and CDR2 is FQNNGV. This CDR3 contains 12 residues. For the CDR3, the DNA is TGTGCCAGCAGCTTAGGACTCTACGAGCAGTTCTTC. Its translation: CASSLGLYEQFF.

The gene calls are TRBV19 and TRBJ2-1; D is unclear. Trimming left V 4 bases short and J 2 bases short, with 12 bases between. The CDR3 sequence is 15 residues long. Germline V gene lookup returns CDR1 LNHDA and CDR2 SQIVND (reference sequence). The CDR3 loop is CASSNLVTAYNEQFF. The CDR3 DNA reads TGTGCCAGTAGTAACCTAGTTACCGCCTACAATGAGCAGTTCTTC.

The chain combines TRBV30 with TRBJ1-1; D not certain. CDR1 GTSNPN and CDR2 SVGIG come from the germline V gene (reference sequence). This CDR3 is built from 13 residues. The ends were cut back, 0 bases at V and 4 bases at J, with 9 bases in the middle. The CDR3 region is CAWSVIRGTEAFF. As DNA, the CDR3 is TGTGCCTGGAGTGTCATTCGGGGCACTGAAGCTTTCTTT.

This chain connects TRBV7-2 to TRBJ2-3, with D possibly matching TRBD2 (5 bases). Germline assignment: CDR1 SGHTA and CDR2 FQGNSA. Deletions cut 5 bases from V and 0 bases from J, with 9 bases between. The CDR3 consists of 14 residues. The CDR3 sequence is CASSRSESTDTQYF. The CDR3 region has the DNA TGTGCCAGCAGCCGTAGCGAGAGCACAGATACGCAGTATTTT.

J is TRBJ2-1 and V is TRBV7-8, with TRBD2 matching 13 bases. Germline CDR1 and CDR2: SGHVS and FQNEAQ. J gave up 9 bases and V 5 bases, and 28 bases lay outside the gene matches. CDR3 length: 22 residues. This CDR3 reads CASSRAFGSTSLAGGPAGEQFF. For the CDR3, the DNA is TGTGCCAGCAGCCGAGCTTTCGGGTCCACCTCACTAGCGGGAGGGCCCGCCGGTGAGCAGTTCTTC. Supplemented by reference TRBV7-8 and TRBJ2-1, the full variable domain reads GAGVSQSPRYKVAKRGQDVALRCDPISGHVSLFWYQQALGQGPEFLTYFQNEAQLDKSGLPSDRFFAERPEGSVSTLKIQRTQQEDSAVYLCASSRAFGSTSLAGGPAGEQFFGPGTRLTVL.

The V call is TRBV5-4, the J call TRBJ2-1; 8 bases agree with TRBD2. The germline gives CDR1 SGHNT, CDR2 YYREEE (reference sequence). V was pared by 3 bases and J by 4 bases, with 12 bases of the junction left unmatched. The CDR3 loop spans 17 amino acids. Here the CDR3 reads CASSSSTGTRGYNEQFF. The DNA for the CDR3 is TGTGCCAGCAGCTCAAGCACCGGGACTAGGGGTTACAATGAGCAGTTCTTC.

The rearrangement links TRBV5-4 to TRBJ2-1, with D possibly matching TRBD1 (5 bases). Trimming stripped 0 bases from V and 10 bases from J, with 11 bases between. CDR3 size: 13 residues. In germline, CDR1 is SGHNT, CDR2 YYREEE (reference sequence). CDR3 sequence (DNA): TGTGCCAGCAGCTTGGAGGGGCCAAGGGAGCAGTTCTTC. Amino acids: CASSLEGPREQFF.

The genes are TRBV5-1 and TRBJ2-3; 11 bases line up with TRBD2. Germline-derived CDR1 and CDR2 are SGHRS and YFSETQ. Trimming cost V 4 bases and J 5 bases; bases outside gene matches: 6. The CDR3 has 15 residues. The CDR3 loop reads CASSQTSGRQDTQYF. Written as DNA, the CDR3 is TGCGCCAGCAGCCAAACTAGCGGGAGACAAGATACGCAGTATTTT.

The CDR3 DNA follows: TGTGCCAGCAGCCCGCGTCCCGGGACAGACATGAACACTGAAGCTTTCTTT. Its translation is CASSPRPGTDMNTEAFF. The rearrangement links TRBV7-6 to TRBJ1-1, with TRBD1 matching over 7 bases. V gave up 5 bases and J gave up 0 bases; unmatched junction bases: 12. The CDR3 covers 17 residues. CDR1 SGHVS and CDR2 FNYEAQ come from the germline V gene.

The J gene is TRBJ2-3, the V gene TRBV3-1 (or the pseudogene TRBV3-2), with 13 bases aligning to TRBD2. The CDR3 spans 16 residues. Germline CDR1 and CDR2: LGHDT and YNNKEL (reference sequence). Losses at the gene ends were 4 bases for V and 5 bases for J; bases not matched to a gene: 6. Here the CDR3 reads CASSPGLAGVRDTQYF. The CDR3, as DNA: TGTGCCAGCAGCCCCGGACTAGCGGGAGTGAGAGATACGCAGTATTTT.

The chain joins TRBV4-1 to TRBJ2-1; 8 nucleotides agree with TRBD2. After removal of 1 base from V and 7 bases from J, the junction contained 15 bases not matched to a gene. The CDR3 spans 18 residues. The V gene's germline CDR1 is MGHRA and CDR2 YSYEKL. For the CDR3, the DNA is TGCGCCAGCAGCCAAGGGGCTCCTTCCGCGGGAGGCTGGAATGAGCAGTTCTTC. The encoded protein is CASSQGAPSAGGWNEQFF.

The V call is TRBV6-1, the J call TRBJ1-1, with a weak D call TRBD1 (5 bases). CDR3 length equals 15 residues. Germline assignment: CDR1 MNHNS and CDR2 SASEGT. V was cut by 0 bases and J by 0 bases, with 8 bases left in between. CDR3 DNA: TGTGCCAGCAGTGAAGCGTGGGACTTGAACACTGAAGCTTTCTTT. Protein: CASSEAWDLNTEAFF.

The chain recombines TRBV6-4 with TRBJ1-5; 7 bases are a match to TRBD1. The length of the CDR3 is 14 residues. The germline CDR1 and CDR2 sequences are MRHNA and SNTAGT. V shed 4 bases, J shed 5 bases, and the junction held 5 bases outside the gene matches. CDR3 sequence reads: CASSVETGDQPQHF. The DNA for the CDR3 is TGTGCCAGCAGTGTGGAAACAGGGGATCAGCCCCAGCATTTT.

The V gene is TRBV7-9, the J gene TRBJ2-7, with 10 bases aligning to TRBD2. CDR3 size: 15 residues. Germline values: CDR1 SEHNR, CDR2 FQNEAQ (reference sequence). Trimming cost V 5 bases and J 4 bases; bases outside gene matches: 8. CDR3 DNA: TGTGCCAGCAGCCCCAAAGCGGGAGGGCCTTACGAGCAGTACTTC. This gives the protein CASSPKAGGPYEQYF.

The CDR3 DNA reads as TGCGCCAGCAGCCAATTTTTACAGGGGGCGTCCGGGGAGCTGTTTTTT. Its translation is CASSQFLQGASGELFF. V gene TRBV4-1 combines with J gene TRBJ2-2; 9 nucleotides line up with TRBD1. This CDR3 comprises 16 residues. Per the germline V gene, CDR1 is MGHRA and CDR2 is YSYEKL. V shed 2 bases and J 6 bases; nucleotides not matched to a gene: 7.